The clone carrying this TCR beta chain was seen more than once but under ten times. Participants had their cohort set by participant-reported clinical history. This record comes from a study of blood T cell repertoires in COVID-19. Germline lookup yields CDR1 SGHDT and CDR2 YYEEEE. With 4 bases clipped from V and 8 bases from J, the junction kept 9 bases outside the gene matches. This CDR3 is built from 14 residues. Measured with immunoSEQ multiplex PCR; TCRdb has only the in-frame clones, and not every one. Of 190,000 or so clones listed, 86% are singletons. The sequenced sample was PBMCs or T cells enriched from blood (not recorded which). The clonotype was recovered from a woman in her 30s who had recovered from COVID-19. This rearrangement joins TRBV5-6 to TRBJ1-3; TRBD1 matches at 7 bases. The CDR3 DNA sequence: TGTGCCAGCAGCCAGACAGGGACAAGGTACACCATATATTTT. Residues: CASSQTGTRYTIYF.